This T cell receptor beta chain was sequenced during a study of blood T cells in healthy people across ages. V shed 0 bases and J shed 5 bases, with 18 bases lying between them. The CDR3 has 16 residues. Germline V gives CDR1 SQVTM, CDR2 ANQGSEA. A second roughly 7 to 12 cycle PCR used barcoded and J-beta primers. MiXCR, run by TCRdb on the 5' RACE reads, gives a single entry per CDR3 protein. This table holds some 1.8 million distinct CDR3 sequences, more than 35% found once. This receptor was obtained from a human donor in good health. V usage is TRBV29-1 and J usage is TRBJ2-3, with D possibly being TRBD1 (5 bases). The source material was blood. In nucleotides, the CDR3 is TGCAGCGTTGAAGATCTTTGGGGCCCCCGTATAGATACGCAGTATTTT. It specifies CSVEDLWGPRIDTQYF.